These 13 T cell receptor beta chains came from one sample sequenced in a study of blood T cell repertoires in COVID-19. Produced via immunoSEQ multiplex PCR; TCRdb's table is partial and in-frame only. Among about 170,000 clones, around 81% were seen once, and the ten largest hold 6.5% to 9%. The sequencing input was peripheral blood. The receptor set was obtained from a woman older than 75 with COVID-19, enrolled during active disease.

The gene calls are TRBV9 and TRBJ2-7; tentative D call: TRBD2 (5 bases). This CDR3 region has 16 residues. Looked up from germline, CDR1 is SGDLS and CDR2 is YYNGEE. V was pared by 0 bases and J by 4 bases, with 17 bases between. The CDR3: CASSVGPSSGGYEQYF. The CDR3 DNA reads TGTGCCAGCAGCGTAGGCCCCTCGAGCGGCGGATACGAGCAGTACTTC. The full variable domain, its missing parts supplied by reference TRBV9 and TRBJ2-7, is DSGVTQTPKHLITATGQRVTLRCSPRSGDLSVYWYQQSLDQGLQFLIQYYNGEERAKGNILERFSAQQFPDLHSELNLSSLELGDSALYFCASSVGPSSGGYEQYFGPGTRLTVT.

The V and J genes are TRBV2 and TRBJ2-5; D is perhaps TRBD1 (5 bases). Germline assignment: CDR1 SNHLY and CDR2 FYNNEI. V lost 2 bases and J 1 base, leaving 8 bases between the germline ends. The CDR3 is made up of 14 amino acids. CDR3 protein: CASSELTAQETQYF. As DNA, the CDR3 is TGTGCCAGCAGTGAACTGACAGCCCAAGAGACCCAGTACTTC.

The genes are TRBV4-2 and TRBJ1-1; 10 positions agree with TRBD1. Unmatched junction bases numbered 5, after V lost 2 bases and J lost 5 bases. Looked up from germline, CDR1 is LGHNA and CDR2 is YNFKEQ. The CDR3 consists of 15 residues. CDR3: CASSQPGTGVTEAFF. CDR3 in DNA: TGTGCCAGCAGCCAACCCGGGACAGGGGTTACTGAAGCTTTCTTT.

The rearrangement links TRBV7-3 to TRBJ1-6; D ambiguous. Germline V gene lookup returns CDR1 SGHTA and CDR2 FQGTGA. Trimming took 1 base from V and 7 from J, leaving 8 bases between them. The CDR3 consists of 14 residues. Here the CDR3 DNA reads TGTGCCAGCAGCTTAAATACTCACAATTCACCCCTCCACTTT. This sequence encodes CASSLNTHNSPLHF.

This clone was observed once. The J gene is TRBJ1-2, the V gene TRBV4-1, with unresolved D. Germline CDR1 is MGHRA and CDR2 is YSYEKL. Between the trimmed V and J ends, which lost 0 bases and 1 base, there was a span of 6 bases. The CDR3 loop spans 14 amino acids. CDR3 bases: TGCGCCAGCAGCCAAGACCGGGGTAACTATGGCTACACCTTC. Residues: CASSQDRGNYGYTF.

This rearrangement joins TRBV5-1 to TRBJ2-5; TRBD2 matches at 7 bases. The CDR3 runs to 15 residues. V dropped 0 bases and J dropped 2; count of bases not matched to a gene: 4. Germline assignment: CDR1 SGHRS and CDR2 YFSETQ. CDR3 sequence reads: CASSLGAGAQETQYF. The DNA for the CDR3 is TGCGCCAGCAGCTTGGGGGCGGGAGCACAAGAGACCCAGTACTTC.

The chain combines TRBV3-1 (or the pseudogene TRBV3-2) with TRBJ1-1, with TRBD1 matching over 7 bases. CDR1 and CDR2 (germline): LGHDT, YNNKEL (reference sequence). V was pared by 4 bases and J by 6 bases, with 8 bases of the junction left unmatched. The CDR3 is 14 amino acids. As DNA, the CDR3 is TGTGCCAGCAGCCTTAGGGGGCCGGCTTCTGAAGCTTTCTTT. It specifies CASSLRGPASEAFF.

CDR3 nucleotides: TGCGCCAGCAGCTTGGACCTGGCGAACACTGAAGCTTTCTTT. Translated: CASSLDLANTEAFF. The rearrangement links TRBV5-1 to TRBJ1-1; D ambiguous. CDR3 length: 14 amino acids. In germline, CDR1 is SGHRS, CDR2 YFSETQ. V dropped 0 bases and J dropped 1 base, with 7 bases sitting between them.

The gene calls are TRBV28 and TRBJ1-2; possibly TRBD1 for D (5 bases). The CDR3 is made up of 14 amino acids. Germline V gene lookup returns CDR1 MDHEN and CDR2 SYDVKM. Trimming took off 8 bases at V and 0 bases at J, with 13 bases between the two ends. In nucleotides, the CDR3 is TGTGCCAGCGGGGGGTCGACAGCTAACTATGGCTACACCTTC. Amino acids: CASGGSTANYGYTF.

Concerning this clone: The identical CDR3 is also encoded by other nucleotide sequences in the sample. The rearrangement links TRBV29-1 to TRBJ2-5; TRBD1 aligns across 8 bases. The CDR3 covers 13 residues. Germline lookup yields CDR1 SQVTM and CDR2 ANQGSEA. V trimming: 6 bases; J trimming: 5 bases; junction bases outside the gene matches: 8. The CDR3 sequence is CSVDRDRGETQYF. The CDR3 nucleotides read TGCAGCGTCGATCGAGACAGGGGTGAGACCCAGTACTTC.

This clone was seen a few times. The chain is built from TRBV5-1 and TRBJ2-5; D might be TRBD2 (7 bases). Germline lookup yields CDR1 SGHRS and CDR2 YFSETQ. This CDR3 is built from 17 residues. Trimming removed 0 bases at V and 3 bases at J, with 18 bases between. Written as DNA, the CDR3 is TGCGCCAGCAGCTTGGCCTATGTTGGCGGGGGCGAAGAGACCCAGTACTTC. It translates to CASSLAYVGGGEETQYF.

This rearrangement joins TRBV27 to TRBJ1-1; no clear D. The germline CDR1 and CDR2 sequences are MNHEY and SMNVEV (reference sequence). This CDR3 comprises 14 residues. Trimming removed 3 bases at V and 0 bases at J, with 8 bases between. CDR3 protein: CASSFTEMNTEAFF. As DNA, the CDR3 is TGTGCCAGCAGTTTTACAGAAATGAACACTGAAGCTTTCTTT.

The chain links TRBV20-1 to TRBJ2-5; D uncertain. V was trimmed by 2 bases and J by 4 bases, leaving 5 bases between them. Germline values: CDR1 DFQATT, CDR2 SNEGSKA (reference sequence). The CDR3 is 11 residues long. Here the CDR3 reads CSARTGETQYF. The CDR3 bases are TGCAGTGCTAGAACGGGAGAGACCCAGTACTTC.